Sequencing of this T cell receptor (beta chain) was carried out in a study of T cells in localized non-small cell lung cancer. Remarks on this clone: Other DNA sequences of this sample code for an identical CDR3.

The table came from immunoSEQ multiplex PCR; TCRdb's copy has only in-frame clones and leaves some out. The sample records approximately 28,000 clones, approximately 88% being singletons. The V gene's germline CDR1 is SGHTA and CDR2 FQGTGA. Trimming took 0 bases from V and 1 from J, leaving 3 bases between them. This CDR3 has 13 residues. The starting material was peripheral blood mononuclear cells, obtained before any cancer treatment. The receptor was derived from a woman aged 35 to 70 with stage III lung adenocarcinoma. The chain recombines TRBV7-3 with TRBJ1-1; D is unclear. CDR3 bases: TGTGCCAGCAGCTTAACAGGGAACACTGAAGCTTTCTTT. It is translated as CASSLTGNTEAFF.